This section outlines one TCR beta chain sequence together with its context. Antigen unknown. The sample is drawn from a study of tumor-infiltrating lymphocytes in primary liver carcinoma. The wider study: These patients were men and women whose ages were 30 to 69 years. Notes on the study in general: Tumors significantly exceeded blood in top-250-clone fraction (p = 0.039).

The roughly 19-32 mg bulk tissue piece was not sorted before simultaneous RNA and DNA extraction. HBV chronically infected the treatment-naive patients. With a constant-region primer, TCR beta cDNA was made from 450 to 650 ng of total RNA. Three nested multiplex PCR rounds of slightly modified ARM-PCR generated TCR beta libraries. TRBV1-TRBV30 forward and Cbeta reverse primers drove the first two approximately 10-cycle rounds. Each CDR3 protein is one row after TCRdb ran MiXCR on the multiplex PCR reads. Among 110,000 or so distinct CDR3 sequences listed, approximately 78% were seen once. The CDR3 has 15 amino acids. Trimming stripped 2 bases from V and 5 bases from J, with 15 bases between. Germline CDR1 reads LGHNA; CDR2 reads YNFKEQ.

This sequence was found in a man in his forties with primary liver carcinoma and hepatitis B virus infection. The chain is built from TRBV4-2 and TRBJ2-5; D might be TRBD1 or TRBD2, each matching 5 bases. The specimen sequenced was liver tumor tissue from sampling region 3. Subset defined: tumor region T3, left-lateral pole. The CDR3 here is CASSQWDVMEETQYF. The CDR3 nucleotides are TGTGCCAGCAGCCAATGGGACGTTATGGAGGAGACCCAGTACTTC.